Following are 32 T cell receptor beta chains from one sample sequenced in a study of CXCR3-negative and CXCR3-positive naive CD8 T cells. General study findings and limits: Naive CXCR3-positive cells had TRB CDR3s more hydrophobic than those of CXCR3-negative naive cells.

UMI-labeled TRB cDNA libraries were prepared by 5' RACE. TCRdb reprocessed the 5' RACE reads, keeping one entry per CDR3 protein, no DNA. The sample data list over 50,000 distinct CDR3 sequences. These TCRs' antigens remain unknown. The specimen was naive CXCR3+ CD8+ T cells from blood. Subset denoted: CD45RO-CCR7+CD27+CD95- naive CD8+ T cells expressing CXCR3 (TNR3+). The receptors originated from a human donor in good health. Some clones in this sample may be carry-over from other donors' samples.

The rearrangement uses TRBV29-1 and TRBJ2-1. The CDR3 totals 15 residues. The germline V gene has CDR1 SQVTM and CDR2 ANQGSEA. The CDR3 reads CSVGSGVGFENEQFF.

This rearrangement joins TRBV11-2 to TRBJ2-1; the TCRdb call, TRBD2, lacks DNA for checking. This CDR3 is built from 15 residues. Looked up from germline, CDR1 is SGHAT and CDR2 is FQNNGV. CDR3 residues: CASSHLAGYFNEQFF.

The genes are TRBV29-1 and TRBJ1-2. The V gene's germline CDR1 is SQVTM and CDR2 ANQGSEA. The CDR3 is 14 amino acids. The CDR3 reads CSVEGRERTLGMAF.

The V and J genes are TRBV7-3 and TRBJ2-3; TCRdb lists TRBD1, though no DNA is available to test this call. Germline assignment: CDR1 SGHTA and CDR2 FQGTGA. CDR3 length: 16 amino acids. This chain's CDR3 is CASSQRDRSSTDTQYF. Full variable domain (rest looked up from reference TRBV7-3 and TRBJ2-3): GAGVSQTPSNKVTEKGKYVELRCDPISGHTALYWYRQSLGQGPEFLIYFQGTGAADDSGLPNDRFFAVRPEGSVSTLKIQRTERGDSAVYLCASSQRDRSSTDTQYFGPGTRLTVL.

V is TRBV24-1 and J is TRBJ2-1; TCRdb's D call of TRBD1 is untestable without DNA. The CDR3 is made up of 15 amino acids. Germline V lookup: CDR1 KGHDR, CDR2 SFDVKD. This CDR3 reads CATSDWSGQGVEQFF.

V gene TRBV20-1 combines with J gene TRBJ2-7; TCRdb gives TRBD1 as the D gene, but with no DNA this cannot be confirmed. The CDR3 is 14 residues long. Germline lookup yields CDR1 DFQATT and CDR2 SNEGSKA (reference sequence). CDR3 residues: CSATKPGTDYEQYF.

The rearrangement links TRBV4-2 to TRBJ2-7; TCRdb calls TRBD1, which cannot be checked without DNA. The CDR3 extends over 14 amino acids. Germline-derived CDR1 and CDR2 are LGHNA and YNFKEQ. The CDR3 loop reads CASSQGQVTYEQYF.

The V and J genes are TRBV11-2 and TRBJ2-7. The CDR3 contains 12 residues. Germline V gives CDR1 SGHAT, CDR2 FQNNGV. CDR3 residues: CASGGTSYEQYF.

The rearrangement links TRBV15 to TRBJ2-1. Germline V CDR1 and CDR2: LNHNV, YYDKDF (reference sequence). The CDR3 contains 12 residues. CDR3 loop: CATSMNYNEQFF.

The V and J genes are TRBV12-3 or TRBV12-4 and TRBJ2-5; TCRdb picks TRBD1, but there is no DNA to check that call. CDR3 size: 14 residues. The chain's CDR3 is CASSSGDSQETQYF.

V and J are TRBV29-1 and TRBJ2-5. The CDR3 covers 15 residues. CDR1 SQVTM and CDR2 ANQGSEA come from the germline V gene. CDR3 region: CSVELAGDQEMAQYF.

V usage is TRBV12-3 or TRBV12-4 and J usage is TRBJ2-7; TCRdb's D gene call, TRBD1, goes unchecked for lack of DNA. CDR3 length equals 13 residues. This CDR3 is CASSRVTTYEQYF.

The chain combines TRBV29-1 with TRBJ2-7; no DNA is available, so the TRBD1 call from TCRdb remains unchecked. The CDR3 consists of 13 residues. Germline CDR1 and CDR2: SQVTM and ANQGSEA. The CDR3: CSVPGTGLERQYF.

Here the CDR3 reads CASRETEYNSPLHF. This chain uses TRBV9 with TRBJ1-6; TCRdb returns TRBD1, unconfirmable since there is no DNA. Per germline, CDR1 SGDLS and CDR2 YYNGEE. The CDR3 length is 14 residues.

This chain connects TRBV28 to TRBJ2-5; TCRdb's assignment of TRBD1 cannot be checked, as there is no DNA. The CDR3 runs 16 residues. Per germline, CDR1 MDHEN and CDR2 SYDVKM. The CDR3 loop reads CASSLGKGARGETQYF.

The chain joins TRBV11-2 to TRBJ2-5; TCRdb's D call of TRBD1 is untestable without DNA. This CDR3 contains 16 residues. Germline CDR1 is SGHAT and CDR2 is FQNNGV. This CDR3 is CASSLGGQGVGETQYF.

The chain combines TRBV5-8 with TRBJ2-5; TCRdb calls TRBD2, which cannot be checked without DNA. This CDR3 is built from 17 residues. CDR1 is SGHTS, CDR2 YDEGEE, per germline. CDR3 amino acids: CASSLTGSSSQEETQYF.

This sequence joins TRBV4-3 and TRBJ1-1. Looked up from germline, CDR1 is LGHNA and CDR2 is YSLEER. The CDR3 length is 14 residues. CDR3 in amino acids: CASNFRGEDTEAFF.

This chain links TRBV6-6 with TRBJ2-7. This CDR3 region has 13 residues. From germline, CDR1 is MNHNY and CDR2 SVGAGI (reference sequence). The CDR3 is CASSYSQVYEQYF.

The chain is built from TRBV29-1 and TRBJ2-3. This CDR3 has 13 residues. Germline CDR1 reads SQVTM; CDR2 reads ANQGSEA. Here the CDR3 reads CSVAGGSTDTQYF.

This chain uses TRBV20-1 with TRBJ2-2; TCRdb proposes TRBD1, but this gene call is untestable without DNA. Germline CDR1 reads DFQATT; CDR2 reads SNEGSKA (reference sequence). CDR3 length: 13 residues. CDR3: CSAPGPNTGELFF.

This rearrangement joins TRBV2 to TRBJ2-3. Germline-derived CDR1 and CDR2 are SNHLY and FYNNEI. The CDR3 is made up of 13 amino acids. The CDR3 spells CASSEDPTDTQYF. Combining the CDR3 with reference TRBV2 and TRBJ2-3 gives the whole variable domain EPEVTQTPSHQVTQMGQEVILRCVPISNHLYFYWYRQILGQKVEFLVSFYNNEISEKSEIFDDQFSVERPDGSNFTLKIRSTKLEDSAMYFCASSEDPTDTQYFGPGTRLTVL.

The chain links TRBV29-1 to TRBJ2-2; no DNA is available, so the TRBD2 call from TCRdb remains unchecked. The CDR3 loop spans 13 amino acids. Germline V CDR1 and CDR2: SQVTM, ANQGSEA. CDR3 protein: CSAEEGNTGELFF.

The gene calls are TRBV7-9 and TRBJ2-7; as DNA is missing, the TRBD1 call by TCRdb cannot be tested. CDR1 and CDR2 from the germline V gene are SEHNR and FQNEAQ (reference sequence). CDR3 length: 15 residues. The CDR3 is CASSSPDGWGYEQYF.

The chain is built from TRBV6-2 or TRBV6-3 and TRBJ1-1; absent DNA, TCRdb's TRBD1 call cannot be checked. Looked up from germline, CDR1 is MNHEY and CDR2 is SVGEGT. There are 15 residues in the CDR3. CDR3 residues: CASWDTWRWDTEAFF.

This chain joins TRBV27 and TRBJ2-3; the TRBD2 assignment by TCRdb is unverifiable without DNA. CDR1 is MNHEY and CDR2 is SMNVEV in the germline V gene (reference sequence). CDR3 length: 17 amino acids. CDR3 residues: CASSSPPTSGRGDTQYF.

This sequence joins TRBV7-3 and TRBJ2-2; TCRdb names TRBD1, which stays unverified in the absence of DNA. Germline V lookup: CDR1 SGHTA, CDR2 FQGTGA. The CDR3 sequence is 16 residues long. The CDR3 protein is CASSPLMTGVTGELFF.

This CDR3 is CTSSSDGWGNQPQHF. J is TRBJ1-5 and V is TRBV6-5. From germline, CDR1 is MNHEY and CDR2 SVGAGI. The length of the CDR3 is 15 residues.

This sequence joins TRBV9 and TRBJ2-2; TCRdb selects TRBD2, and the lack of DNA leaves this call unchecked. The CDR3 has 16 amino acids. Germline V gene sequence: CDR1 SGDLS, CDR2 YYNGEE. CDR3 sequence: CASSQVPAGGPGELFF.

This sequence joins TRBV7-2 and TRBJ1-1; TCRdb gives TRBD1 as the D gene, but with no DNA this cannot be confirmed. The V gene's germline CDR1 is SGHTA and CDR2 FQGNSA. CDR3 length: 14 residues. The CDR3: CASSLVRGFTEAFF. Full variable domain (missing parts from reference TRBV7-2 and TRBJ1-1): GAGVSQSPSNKVTEKGKDVELRCDPISGHTALYWYRQSLGQGLEFLIYFQGNSAPDKSGLPSDRFSAERTGGSVSTLTIQRTQQEDSAVYLCASSLVRGFTEAFFGQGTRLTVV.

The chain links TRBV19 to TRBJ2-1. CDR1 is LNHDA and CDR2 is SQIVND in the germline V gene (reference sequence). The CDR3 runs 14 residues. The chain's CDR3 is CASTVDSSYNEQFF.

The J gene is TRBJ2-2, the V gene TRBV29-1. The CDR3 has 12 residues. Germline loops: CDR1 SQVTM, CDR2 ANQGSEA. CDR3 loop: CSVESWTGELFF.